Listed below are T cell receptor beta chains from one sample, sequenced in a study of cytomegalovirus exposure and HLA in healthy donors. The method was immunoSEQ multiplex PCR; TCRdb's version includes in-frame clones alone and lacks a portion of them. Of approximately 90,000 clones detected, roughly 92% appear once; the ten largest clones hold around 1.1%. Sequencing was done on a sample of PBMCs. These receptors originate from a woman in her thirties in good health and CMV-seropositive. The CDR3 runs from the conserved cysteine through the conserved F or W. The D gene is left open where the match is weak.

CDR3 protein,CDR3 DNA,D gene,V gene,J gene
CASSLWGTYQPQHF,TGTGCCAGCAGTTTATGGGGCACCTATCAGCCCCAGCATTTT,.,TRBV28,TRBJ1-5
CASNSGIEQYF,TGTGCCAGCAACTCCGGGATCGAGCAGTACTTC,.,TRBV6-5,TRBJ2-7
CASSKGGGGEPETQYF,TGTGCCAGCAGCAAGGGAGGAGGGGGGGAGCCGGAGACCCAGTACTTC,.,TRBV5-4,TRBJ2-5
CASSDQFTGELFF,TGTGCCAGCTCAGATCAGTTCACCGGGGAGCTGTTTTTT,.,TRBV18,TRBJ2-2
CAIKEAGGNNEQFF,TGTGCCATCAAAGAAGCGGGAGGTAACAATGAGCAGTTCTTC,TRBD2,TRBV10-3,TRBJ2-1
CASSLGGFDEQFF,TGTGCCAGCAGTTTAGGAGGGTTCGATGAGCAGTTCTTC,.,TRBV28,TRBJ2-1
CASSTGTSGCEQYF,TGTGCCAGCAGCACCGGGACTAGCGGCTGCGAGCAGTACTTC,.,TRBV21-1,TRBJ2-7
CASSLTGEEYTEAFF,TGTGCCAGCAGCCTAACAGGGGAGGAGTACACTGAAGCTTTCTTT,TRBD1,TRBV6-5,TRBJ1-1
CASSLDRAGEQYF,TGTGCCAGCAGCCTAGACAGGGCGGGCGAGCAGTACTTC,TRBD1,TRBV27,TRBJ2-7
CASSAGQYNEQFF,TGCGCCAGCAGCGCGGGACAGTACAATGAGCAGTTCTTC,.,TRBV5-1,TRBJ2-1
CASSLDIGTGPSEQYF,TGCGCCAGCAGCCTGGATATCGGGACAGGGCCCTCCGAGCAGTACTTC,TRBD1,TRBV5-1,TRBJ2-7
CATSSRQGETKNIQYF,TGTGCCACCAGCAGCCGACAGGGAGAGACCAAAAACATTCAGTACTTC,TRBD1,TRBV15,TRBJ2-4
CASSKSGTSTDTQYF,TGTGCCAGCTCAAAGAGCGGTACAAGCACAGATACGCAGTATTTT,.,TRBV18,TRBJ2-3
CASSLSALRNTEAFF,TGTGCCAGCAGCTTATCTGCCCTAAGGAACACTGAAGCTTTCTTT,.,TRBV11-2,TRBJ1-1
CAAKPTGATNEKLFF,TGTGCCGCGAAACCAACAGGAGCAACTAATGAAAAACTGTTTTTT,.,TRBV19,TRBJ1-4
CASSARTGPGANVLTF,TGTGCCAGCAGCGCTAGGACAGGGCCTGGGGCCAACGTCCTGACTTTC,TRBD1,TRBV7-3,TRBJ2-6
CSGHQGTQETQYF,TGCAGCGGACACCAGGGCACACAAGAGACCCAGTACTTC,.,TRBV29-1,TRBJ2-5
CASSIDTFSGNTIYF,TGTGCCAGCAGCATAGACACATTCTCTGGAAACACCATATATTTT,.,TRBV5-6,TRBJ1-3